This TCR beta chain was recorded in a study of blood T cells in healthy people across ages. CDR1 MDHEN and CDR2 SYDVKM come from the germline V gene. Trimming stripped 3 bases from V and 3 bases from J, with 12 bases between. CDR3 size: 15 residues. A sample-barcoded 5' primer and a J-beta primer mix were used in a second PCR of roughly 6 to 11 cycles. TCRdb fed the 5' RACE reads into MiXCR, producing one record per CDR3 protein. The sample consists of fewer than 800,000 distinct CDR3 sequences, 25% of them appearing once. This clonotype turned up a few times. These data were also filed under a second study, of T cells of mothers and their children.

Sequencing was done on a sample of blood. The sequence came from a boy younger than 18 in good health. V and J are TRBV28 and TRBJ2-1, with D tentatively TRBD2 (7 bases). The CDR3 DNA is TGTGCCAGCAGTTTGTCCGGGGGGCACTACAATGAGCAGTTCTTC. Translation gives CASSLSGGHYNEQFF.